The T cell receptor (beta chain) under discussion was sequenced for a study of technical replicates of blood from a handful of donors. V lost 0 bases, J lost 8 bases, and 12 bases lay in between. CDR1 is SGHRS, CDR2 YFSETQ, per germline. This CDR3 comprises 14 residues. Clones were read by immunoSEQ multiplex PCR, and TCRdb kept only the in-frame ones, dropping some. The sample lists more than 90,000 clones; around 95% were seen once. Sequenced sample: T cells isolated from PBMCs. The chain joins TRBV5-1 to TRBJ2-1; the D gene is possibly TRBD2 (6 bases). This clonotype originated in a human donor in good health. The CDR3: CASSLGAGGDEQFF. The CDR3 DNA reads TGCGCCAGCAGCTTGGGGGCAGGCGGGGATGAGCAGTTCTTC.